The present TCR beta chain was sequenced within a study of regulatory T cells in long-lasting Graves disease. Sequencing libraries for TCR beta were prepared with iRepertoire HTBI primers and Arm-PCR of CDR3 regions. TCRdb ran MiXCR on the multiplex PCR reads and lists one entry per CDR3 protein. The sample comprises about 330,000 distinct CDR3 sequences, about a sixth of which are singletons, and over 20% rests with the top ten. Time point in this sample: newly diagnosed GD, antithyroid drugs for less than 3 months. From RNA extracted from PBMCs, the TCR library was made. This clonotype was observed many times. Germline lookup yields CDR1 SGDLS and CDR2 YYNGEE. V was clipped by 0 bases and J by 7 bases, with 11 bases between them. The CDR3 is 15 amino acids. Another study also made use of these data, one on T cells in Graves' hyperthyroidism and ophthalmopathy.

The TCR comes from a woman between 18 and 29 years old with Graves disease. The V gene is TRBV9, the J gene TRBJ1-6; D is possibly TRBD1 (5 bases). The sequencing here drew on peripheral blood mononuclear cells (PBMCs), taken at new diagnosis, from a patient treated with antithyroid drugs. CDR3 sequence reads: CASSVERGANSPLHF. The CDR3 region has the DNA TGTGCCAGCAGCGTAGAACGGGGCGCAAATTCACCCCTCCACTTT.